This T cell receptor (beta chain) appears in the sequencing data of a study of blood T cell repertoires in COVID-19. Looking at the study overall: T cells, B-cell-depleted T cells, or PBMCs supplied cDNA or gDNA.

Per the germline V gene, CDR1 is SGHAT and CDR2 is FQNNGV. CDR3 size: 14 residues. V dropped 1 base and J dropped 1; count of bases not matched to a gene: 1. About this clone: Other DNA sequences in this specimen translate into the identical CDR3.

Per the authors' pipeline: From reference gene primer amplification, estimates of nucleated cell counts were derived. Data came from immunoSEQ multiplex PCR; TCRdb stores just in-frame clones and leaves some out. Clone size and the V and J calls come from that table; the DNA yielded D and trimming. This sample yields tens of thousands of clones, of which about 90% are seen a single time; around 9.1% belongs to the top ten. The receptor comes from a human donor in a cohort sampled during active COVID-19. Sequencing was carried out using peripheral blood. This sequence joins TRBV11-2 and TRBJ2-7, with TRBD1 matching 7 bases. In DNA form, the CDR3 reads TGTGCCAGCAGCTTAGGCAGGGGGTCCTACGAGCAGTACTTC. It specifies CASSLGRGSYEQYF.